The source of this T cell receptor (beta chain) is a study of T cells in Graves' hyperthyroidism and ophthalmopathy. CDR1 is SGHTA and CDR2 is FQGNSA in the germline V gene. Trimming left V 1 base short and J 8 bases short, with 11 bases between. This CDR3 is built from 13 residues. This clonotype has a count of ten or more. Researchers amplified the TCR beta CDR3 regions from RNA transcripts. The TCR CDR3 first-round RT-PCR relied on the HTBI primer set. TCRdb re-called the multiplex PCR reads through MiXCR, storing one row per CDR3 protein. The repertoire consists of fewer than 750,000 distinct CDR3 sequences, with about 14% occurring once and the leading ten covering around 13%.

The clonotype originates from a woman aged 45-65 years with Graves' ophthalmopathy. The sequenced material came from blood. The chain recombines TRBV7-2 with TRBJ1-1; D not resolved. The chain's CDR3 is CASSLVHNKEAFF. The DNA for the CDR3 is TGTGCCAGCAGCTTAGTCCACAATAAAGAAGCTTTCTTT.